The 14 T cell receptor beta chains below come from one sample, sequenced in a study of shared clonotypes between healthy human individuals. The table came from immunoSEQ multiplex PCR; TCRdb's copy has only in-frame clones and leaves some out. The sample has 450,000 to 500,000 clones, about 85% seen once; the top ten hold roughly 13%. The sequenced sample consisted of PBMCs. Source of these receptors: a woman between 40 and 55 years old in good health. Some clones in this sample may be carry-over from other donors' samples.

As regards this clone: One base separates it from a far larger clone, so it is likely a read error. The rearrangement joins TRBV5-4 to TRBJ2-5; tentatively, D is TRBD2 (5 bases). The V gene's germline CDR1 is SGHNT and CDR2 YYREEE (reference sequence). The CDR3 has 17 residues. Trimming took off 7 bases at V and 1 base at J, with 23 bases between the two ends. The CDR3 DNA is TGTGCCAGCCAACCCTTCCCGAGGGCCACCCTCCAAGAGACCCAGTACTTC. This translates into CASQPFPRATLQETQYF. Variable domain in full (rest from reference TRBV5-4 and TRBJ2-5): ETGVTQSPTHLIKTRGQQVTLRCSSQSGHNTVSWYQQALGQGPQFIFQYYREEENGRGNFPPRFSGLQFPNYSSELNVNALELDDSALYLCASQPFPRATLQETQYFGPGTRLLVL.

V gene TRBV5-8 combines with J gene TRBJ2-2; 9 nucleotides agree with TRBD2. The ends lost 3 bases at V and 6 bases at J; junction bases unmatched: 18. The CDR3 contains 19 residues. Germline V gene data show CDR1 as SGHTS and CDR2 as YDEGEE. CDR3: CASSSLSAGGPLFPGELFF. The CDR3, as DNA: TGTGCCAGCAGCTCACTCTCCGCGGGAGGGCCATTGTTTCCCGGGGAGCTGTTTTTT.

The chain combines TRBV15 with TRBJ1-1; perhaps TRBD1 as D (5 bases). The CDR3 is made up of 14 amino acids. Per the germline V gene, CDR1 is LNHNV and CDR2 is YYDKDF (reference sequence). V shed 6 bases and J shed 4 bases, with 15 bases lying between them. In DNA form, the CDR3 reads TGTGCCACCAGTCCCAGGGTTGAAGTCACTGAAGCTTTCTTT. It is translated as CATSPRVEVTEAFF.

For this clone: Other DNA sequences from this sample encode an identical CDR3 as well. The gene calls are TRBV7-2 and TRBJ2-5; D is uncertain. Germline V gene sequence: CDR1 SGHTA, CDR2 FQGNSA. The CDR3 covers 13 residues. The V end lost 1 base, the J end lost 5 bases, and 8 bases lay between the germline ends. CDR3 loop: CASSLVGSETQYF. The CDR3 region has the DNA TGTGCCAGCAGCTTAGTAGGGTCCGAGACCCAGTACTTC.

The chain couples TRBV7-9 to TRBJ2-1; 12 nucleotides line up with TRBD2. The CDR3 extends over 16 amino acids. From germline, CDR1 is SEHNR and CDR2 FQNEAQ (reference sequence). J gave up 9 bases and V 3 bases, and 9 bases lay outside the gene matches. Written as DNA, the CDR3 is TGTGCCAGCAGCTTGACCCTAGCGGGAGGGCTGGGTGAGCAGTTCTTC. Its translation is CASSLTLAGGLGEQFF.

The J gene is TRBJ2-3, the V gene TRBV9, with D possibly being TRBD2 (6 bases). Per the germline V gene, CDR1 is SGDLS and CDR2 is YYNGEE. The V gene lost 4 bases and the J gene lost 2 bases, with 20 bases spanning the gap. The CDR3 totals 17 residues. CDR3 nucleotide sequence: TGTGCCAGCAGCCCCCAGGGCCCGGGACTTATCACAGATACGCAGTATTTT. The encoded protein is CASSPQGPGLITDTQYF. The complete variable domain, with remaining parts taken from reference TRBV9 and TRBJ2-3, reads DSGVTQTPKHLITATGQRVTLRCSPRSGDLSVYWYQQSLDQGLQFLIQYYNGEERAKGNILERFSAQQFPDLHSELNLSSLELGDSALYFCASSPQGPGLITDTQYFGPGTRLTVL.

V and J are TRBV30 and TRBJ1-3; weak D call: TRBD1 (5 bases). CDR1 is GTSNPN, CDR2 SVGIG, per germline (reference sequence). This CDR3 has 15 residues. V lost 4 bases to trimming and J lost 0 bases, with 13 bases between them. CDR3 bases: TGTGCCTGGACATCGGACACTCTCTCTGGAAACACCATATATTTT. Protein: CAWTSDTLSGNTIYF.

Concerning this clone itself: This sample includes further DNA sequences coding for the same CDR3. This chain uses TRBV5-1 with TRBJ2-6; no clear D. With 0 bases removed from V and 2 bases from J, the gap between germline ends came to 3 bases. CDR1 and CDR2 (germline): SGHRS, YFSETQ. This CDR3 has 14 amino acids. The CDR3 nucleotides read TGCGCCAGCAGCTTGGGGGCTGGGGCCAACGTCCTGACTTTC. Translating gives CASSLGAGANVLTF.

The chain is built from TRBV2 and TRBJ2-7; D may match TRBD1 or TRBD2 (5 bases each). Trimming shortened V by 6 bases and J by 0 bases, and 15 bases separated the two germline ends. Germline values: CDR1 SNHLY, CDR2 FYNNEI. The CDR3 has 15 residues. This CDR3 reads CASRAGTQASYEQYF. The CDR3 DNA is TGTGCCAGCAGAGCCGGGACCCAGGCCTCCTACGAGCAGTACTTC.

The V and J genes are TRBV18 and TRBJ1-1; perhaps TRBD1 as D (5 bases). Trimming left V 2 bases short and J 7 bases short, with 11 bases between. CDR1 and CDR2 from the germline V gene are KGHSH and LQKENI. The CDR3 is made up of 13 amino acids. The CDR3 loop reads CASSPGGRGEAFF. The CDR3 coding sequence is TGTGCCAGCTCACCAGGGGGTCGGGGTGAAGCTTTCTTT.

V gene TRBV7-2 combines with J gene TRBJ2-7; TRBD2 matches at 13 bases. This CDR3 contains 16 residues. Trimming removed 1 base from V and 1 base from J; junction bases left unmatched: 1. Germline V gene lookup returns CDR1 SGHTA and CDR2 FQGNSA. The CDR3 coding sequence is TGTGCCAGCAGCTTAGGGGGACTAGCGGGATCCTACGAGCAGTACTTC. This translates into CASSLGGLAGSYEQYF.

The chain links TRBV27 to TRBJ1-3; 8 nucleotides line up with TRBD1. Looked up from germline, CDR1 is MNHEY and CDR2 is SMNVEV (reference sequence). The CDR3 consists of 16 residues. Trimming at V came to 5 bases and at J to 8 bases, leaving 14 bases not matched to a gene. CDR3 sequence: CASSPRLSGGRYTIYF. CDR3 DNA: TGTGCCAGCAGTCCACGCCTGTCAGGGGGCAGGTACACCATATATTTT.

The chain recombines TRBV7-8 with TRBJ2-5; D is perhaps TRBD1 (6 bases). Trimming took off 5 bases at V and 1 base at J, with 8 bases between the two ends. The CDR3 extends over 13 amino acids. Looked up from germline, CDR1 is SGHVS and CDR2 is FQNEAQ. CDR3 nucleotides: TGTGCCAGCAGCCGGGACACCCAAGAGACCCAGTACTTC. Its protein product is CASSRDTQETQYF.

The CDR3 nucleotides read TGTGCCAGCAGCTTGAGAGGGGGCGGTGAAGCTTTCTTT. This gives the protein CASSLRGGGEAFF. The chain employs TRBV5-6 and TRBJ1-1; TRBD1 matches 7 bases. CDR3 size: 13 residues. Looked up from germline, CDR1 is SGHDT and CDR2 is YYEEEE. V was pared by 1 base and J by 7 bases, with 4 bases of the junction left unmatched.